This TCR beta chain was identified during a study of shared T cell receptors in the human thymus. Assay used: immunoSEQ multiplex PCR; TCRdb lists only in-frame clones, some missing. The table records over 65,000 clones, over 90% of them present only once. J gave up 6 bases and V 3 bases, and 10 bases lay outside the gene matches. The germline V gene encodes CDR1 SGHTS and CDR2 YDEGEE. The CDR3 spans 17 residues. The count of this clone is one. Sequenced: thymocytes. The chain uses TRBV5-8 and TRBJ2-4; 12 bases match TRBD2. This clonotype originated in a human donor. Written as DNA, the CDR3 is TGTGCCAGCAGCTCCCCTAGCGGGGGGGCGTTGGTAAACATTCAGTACTTC. Its translation is CASSSPSGGALVNIQYF.